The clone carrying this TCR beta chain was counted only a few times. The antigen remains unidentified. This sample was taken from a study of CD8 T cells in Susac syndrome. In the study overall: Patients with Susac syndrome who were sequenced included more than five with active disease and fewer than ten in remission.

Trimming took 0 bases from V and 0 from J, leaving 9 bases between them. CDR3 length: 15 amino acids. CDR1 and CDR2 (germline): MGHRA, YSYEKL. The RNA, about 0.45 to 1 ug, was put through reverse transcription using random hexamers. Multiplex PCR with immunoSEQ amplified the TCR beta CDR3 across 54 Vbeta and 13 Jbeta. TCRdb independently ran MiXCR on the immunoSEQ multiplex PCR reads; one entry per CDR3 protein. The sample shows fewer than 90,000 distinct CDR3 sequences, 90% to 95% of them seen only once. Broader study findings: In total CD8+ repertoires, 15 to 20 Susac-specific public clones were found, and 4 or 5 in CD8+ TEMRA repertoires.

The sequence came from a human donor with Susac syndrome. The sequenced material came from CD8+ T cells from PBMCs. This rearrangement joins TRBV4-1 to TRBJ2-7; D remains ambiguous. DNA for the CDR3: TGCGCCAGCAGCCAAGATAGGGTTAGCTCCTACGAGCAGTACTTC. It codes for CASSQDRVSSYEQYF.